This T cell receptor (beta chain) is from a study of blood T cell repertoires in COVID-19. The germline CDR1 and CDR2 sequences are LGHDT and YNNKEL (reference sequence). This CDR3 comprises 14 residues. The V and J ends lost 2 bases and 7 bases respectively, with 14 bases between them. Profiled with immunoSEQ multiplex PCR; TCRdb holds only in-frame clones, not every one. This table has approximately 110,000 clones, about four fifths appearing once. Sequenced material: peripheral blood. The source is a woman over 75 with acute or convalescent COVID-19. This sequence joins TRBV3-1 (or the pseudogene TRBV3-2) and TRBJ1-1; D is undetermined. The CDR3 region has the DNA TGTGCCAGCAGCCAAAACACCGGAGAAATTGAAGCTTTCTTT. Protein sequence: CASSQNTGEIEAFF.